The 27 T cell receptor beta chains below come from one sample, sequenced in a study of CD4+ T cells in melanoma. The table came from immunoSEQ multiplex PCR; TCRdb's copy has only in-frame clones and leaves some out. This sample carries about 9,900 clones, roughly two thirds of them seen once, and the ten largest clones take approximately 15%. Material for sequencing was cells from a culture (not recorded whether cultured in vitro). These receptors all stem from a human donor with melanoma.

This chain connects TRBV5-1 to TRBJ2-3, with 10 bases aligning to TRBD2. V lost 4 bases to trimming and J lost 7 bases; unmatched junction nucleotides: 9. There are 15 residues in the CDR3. In germline, CDR1 is SGHRS, CDR2 YFSETQ. The CDR3 coding sequence is TGCGCCAGCAGCCCACAAGCGGGGGGGGTAAATACGCAGTATTTT. It yields the protein CASSPQAGGVNTQYF.

The chain recombines TRBV10-3 with TRBJ2-1; D remains ambiguous. V was trimmed by 3 bases and J by 6 bases, leaving 12 bases between them. The germline CDR1 and CDR2 sequences are ENHRY and SYGVKD. The CDR3 has 14 residues. The CDR3: CAISEVVKTNEQFF. The CDR3 nucleotides are TGTGCCATCAGTGAAGTAGTCAAGACCAATGAGCAGTTCTTC.

This clone has just a few counts. CDR3 in DNA: TGTGCCAGCAGCCCCTTCCACGAGGGAGGGGCAGATACGCAGTATTTT. Its protein product is CASSPFHEGGADTQYF. This rearrangement joins TRBV7-2 to TRBJ2-3, with TRBD2 matching over 7 bases. Germline CDR1 reads SGHTA; CDR2 reads FQGNSA. The V and J ends lost 5 bases and 4 bases, in that order; junction bases with no gene match: 12. The CDR3 loop spans 16 amino acids.

The rearrangement links TRBV2 to TRBJ1-2; 9 bases agree with TRBD1. This CDR3 spans 14 amino acids. Per the germline V gene, CDR1 is SNHLY and CDR2 is FYNNEI. V lost 4 bases and J lost 8; bases outside the gene matches: 8. The DNA for the CDR3 is TGTGCCAGCAGTGCGCCGGGACAGGGTTTAGGCTACACCTTC. The encoded protein is CASSAPGQGLGYTF.

The rearrangement uses TRBV10-3 and TRBJ2-3, with D possibly being TRBD1 or TRBD2 (6 bases each). Germline V gene sequence: CDR1 ENHRY, CDR2 SYGVKD. This CDR3 contains 15 residues. Trimming removed 4 bases at V and 4 bases at J, with 15 bases between. CDR3 sequence: CAISVVGGWADTQYF. CDR3 sequence (DNA): TGTGCCATCAGTGTTGTGGGGGGCTGGGCAGATACGCAGTATTTT.

This sequence joins TRBV9 and TRBJ1-1; 8 positions match TRBD1. The V segment lost 3 bases and the J segment 3 bases; nucleotides outside the gene matches: 4. This CDR3 contains 14 residues. The germline V gene has CDR1 SGDLS and CDR2 YYNGEE. Written as DNA, the CDR3 is TGTGCCAGCAGCGGGGCAGGGGGCTACACTGAAGCTTTCTTT. Protein: CASSGAGGYTEAFF.

There are a few counts of this clone. The V and J genes are TRBV7-2 and TRBJ1-3, with unresolved D. The CDR3 extends over 13 amino acids. Trimming took off 5 bases at V and 7 bases at J, with 12 bases between the two ends. CDR1 is SGHTA, CDR2 FQGNSA, per germline. The CDR3 DNA follows: TGTGCCAGCAGCCCCGGGCCCAGCAACACCATATATTTT. It yields the protein CASSPGPSNTIYF.

The chain carries TRBV7-3 and TRBJ2-7; D is possibly TRBD2 (7 bases). V was pared by 0 bases and J by 6 bases, with 18 bases between. Germline CDR1 is SGHTA and CDR2 is FQGTGA. The CDR3 spans 16 residues. Written as DNA, the CDR3 is TGTGCCAGCAGCTTAACGGGGGGGCCATCGCGGGGCGAGCAGTACTTC. It is translated as CASSLTGGPSRGEQYF.

The chain links TRBV4-2 to TRBJ1-2, with a weak D call TRBD1 (5 bases). With 1 base removed from V and 8 bases from J, the gap between germline ends came to 11 bases. The CDR3 runs 13 residues. Germline V CDR1 and CDR2: LGHNA, YNFKEQ. Here the CDR3 DNA reads TGTGCCAGCAGCCAAGTCCTCCAGGGCGGCTACACCTTC. Residues: CASSQVLQGGYTF.

This clone came up a few times. J is TRBJ2-1 and V is TRBV4-1, with a tentative D call TRBD1 (6 bases). This CDR3 has 16 amino acids. V lost 4 bases, J lost 5 bases, and 18 bases lay in between. In germline, CDR1 is MGHRA, CDR2 YSYEKL. The CDR3 region is CASSRGQGQMNNEQFF. The CDR3 nucleotides are TGCGCCAGCAGCCGGGGGCAAGGACAGATGAACAATGAGCAGTTCTTC.

V gene TRBV18 combines with J gene TRBJ2-5, with D possibly being TRBD1 or TRBD2 (5 bases each). The CDR3 has 15 residues. Germline V CDR1 and CDR2: KGHSH, LQKENI. With 2 bases removed from V and 2 bases from J, the gap between germline ends came to 12 bases. The CDR3 loop is CASSPGGKGQETQYF. The CDR3 DNA is TGTGCCAGCTCACCAGGGGGAAAGGGGCAAGAGACCCAGTACTTC.

V usage is TRBV7-3 and J usage is TRBJ2-2, with 8 bases identical to TRBD2. V dropped 8 bases and J dropped 5; count of bases not matched to a gene: 7. The CDR3 has 14 residues. Germline lookup yields CDR1 SGHTA and CDR2 FQGTGA. CDR3 sequence reads: CASSSGGGTGELFF. In DNA, the CDR3 is TGTGCCAGCTCCTCCGGGGGGGGGACCGGGGAGCTGTTTTTT.

The rearrangement joins TRBV6-1 to TRBJ2-1; maybe TRBD2 (5 bases). The CDR3 runs to 14 residues. Trimming took off 8 bases at V and 0 bases at J, with 11 bases between the two ends. Germline loops: CDR1 MNHNS, CDR2 SASEGT. In DNA, the CDR3 is TGTGCCAGCCATAGGGAGATCTCCTACAATGAGCAGTTCTTC. Its protein is CASHREISYNEQFF.

This sequence joins TRBV4-2 and TRBJ2-7; tentative D call: TRBD2 (6 bases). The V gene lost 4 bases and the J gene lost 2 bases, with 15 bases spanning the gap. The CDR3 is made up of 15 amino acids. Looked up from germline, CDR1 is LGHNA and CDR2 is YNFKEQ. CDR3 residues: CASSPRDFGPYEQYF. The CDR3 DNA reads as TGTGCCAGCAGCCCCCGGGACTTCGGACCCTACGAGCAGTACTTC.

This clone appeared once. This chain links TRBV6-6 with TRBJ2-7; TRBD1 aligns across 8 bases. Germline-derived CDR1 and CDR2 are MNHNY and SVGAGI (reference sequence). The CDR3 sequence is 16 residues long. Trimming at V came to 4 bases and at J to 3 bases, leaving 11 bases not matched to a gene. In DNA, the CDR3 is TGTGCCAGCAGTTCCCAGGGGGCCGCTTCCTTCTACGAGCAGTACTTC. It translates to CASSSQGAASFYEQYF.

The V call is TRBV11-3, the J call TRBJ2-3, with D hard to call. The V end was cut by 5 bases, the J end by 8 bases, with 14 bases between. Per the germline V gene, CDR1 is SGHNT and CDR2 is YENEEA. The CDR3 consists of 13 residues. For the CDR3, the DNA is TGTGCCAGCAGCGCGCGTCCCCGGGCTACGCAGTATTTT. Amino acids: CASSARPRATQYF.

This clone turned up a few times. V and J are TRBV5-4 and TRBJ1-2; TRBD1 might be the D (5 bases). Germline CDR1 and CDR2: SGHNT and YYREEE (reference sequence). Trimming took off 0 bases at V and 7 bases at J, with 13 bases between the two ends. The CDR3 has 14 amino acids. The CDR3 reads CASSLVGLDGGYTF. The DNA of the CDR3 is TGTGCCAGCAGCTTGGTGGGGCTGGACGGTGGCTACACCTTC.

The chain combines TRBV5-1 with TRBJ2-7; D might be TRBD2 (6 bases). V lost 4 bases to trimming and J lost 3 bases, with 14 bases between them. Germline loops: CDR1 SGHRS, CDR2 YFSETQ. CDR3 size: 14 residues. CDR3 residues: CASSLGGELYEQYF. The CDR3 bases are TGCGCCAGCAGCCTGGGGGGAGAACTCTACGAGCAGTACTTC.

The chain has TRBV5-4 and TRBJ2-7, with 8 positions matching TRBD1. The CDR3 has 16 amino acids. Trimming cost V 0 bases and J 0 bases; bases outside gene matches: 5. In germline, CDR1 is SGHNT, CDR2 YYREEE (reference sequence). CDR3 DNA: TGTGCCAGCAGCTTGGGCCAGGGGGCGACCTCCTACGAGCAGTACTTC. It translates to CASSLGQGATSYEQYF.

The V call is TRBV19, the J call TRBJ1-5; the match to TRBD1 covers 7 bases. The germline V gene has CDR1 LNHDA and CDR2 SQIVND (reference sequence). V gave up 2 bases and J gave up 4 bases; unmatched junction bases: 2. The CDR3 is made up of 14 amino acids. CDR3 region: CASSIRTGNQPQHF. The CDR3 DNA reads as TGTGCCAGTAGTATAAGGACAGGAAATCAGCCCCAGCATTTT.

J is TRBJ2-1 and V is TRBV2; TRBD2 matches at 9 bases. The CDR3 is made up of 14 amino acids. J lost 10 bases, V lost 7 bases, and 11 bases had no gene match. CDR1 is SNHLY and CDR2 is FYNNEI in the germline V gene. Here the CDR3 DNA reads TGTGCCAGCATGTCCCTAGCGGGGTCGGGCGAGCAGTTCTTC. It specifies CASMSLAGSGEQFF.

The J gene is TRBJ2-5, the V gene TRBV19; D may correspond to TRBD1 or TRBD2 (5 bases each). The DNA end is a closer match to TRBJ2-7, so the J assignment may be wrong. The CDR3 contains 15 residues. CDR1 is LNHDA, CDR2 SQIVND, per germline (reference sequence). CDR3 amino acids: CASSDFRDRTYEQYF. CDR3 bases: TGTGCCAGTAGCGACTTCCGGGACCGTACCTACGAGCAGTACTTC.

A few counts support this clone. J is TRBJ1-2 and V is TRBV5-4; 7 nucleotides agree with TRBD1. Losses at the gene ends were 1 base for V and 6 bases for J; bases not matched to a gene: 9. Germline assignment: CDR1 SGHNT and CDR2 YYREEE (reference sequence). This CDR3 has 15 residues. The CDR3: CASSLTGKGADGYTF. DNA for the CDR3: TGTGCCAGCAGCTTGACGGGGAAGGGGGCAGATGGCTACACCTTC.

The chain is built from TRBV7-2 and TRBJ2-7; 9 nucleotides line up with TRBD1. Germline V lookup: CDR1 SGHTA, CDR2 FQGNSA. J gave up 4 bases and V 0 bases, and 13 bases lay outside the gene matches. The CDR3 runs 18 residues. The CDR3 region is CASSLAPQGALFPYEQYF. The CDR3 DNA reads TGTGCCAGCAGCTTAGCGCCACAGGGGGCGTTATTCCCTTACGAGCAGTACTTC.

This chain joins TRBV5-1 and TRBJ2-7; D possibly corresponds to TRBD1 (5 bases). This CDR3 spans 13 amino acids. V was clipped by 1 base and J by 5 bases, with 10 bases between them. Germline CDR1 is SGHRS and CDR2 is YFSETQ. The CDR3 nucleotides read TGCGCCAGCAGCTTGCAGGGTGGCAACGAGCAGTACTTC. It specifies CASSLQGGNEQYF.

The chain carries TRBV6-4 and TRBJ2-2; 10 bases are a match to TRBD1. The V segment lost 8 bases and the J segment 4 bases; nucleotides outside the gene matches: 7. The CDR3 totals 15 residues. Germline loops: CDR1 MRHNA, CDR2 SNTAGT. The CDR3 DNA follows: TGTGCCAGCCAGGACAGGGGGAATGGCACCGGGGAGCTGTTTTTT. It specifies CASQDRGNGTGELFF.

Written as DNA, the CDR3 is TGTGCCAGCAGCGTAGGCAGCTATAATTCACCCCTCCACTTT. Amino acids: CASSVGSYNSPLHF. The J gene is TRBJ1-6, the V gene TRBV9; D ambiguous. V was cut by 0 bases and J by 3 bases, with 4 bases left in between. The CDR3 is made up of 14 amino acids. Germline V gene sequence: CDR1 SGDLS, CDR2 YYNGEE.